Shown below are 4 T cell receptor beta chains from a single sample sequenced in a study of neoadjuvant anti-PD-1 for oral cavity cancer. Sequencing was performed with immunoSEQ multiplex PCR; in TCRdb, only in-frame clones are kept and a portion is missing. The data show 13,000 or so clones, with around 71% seen just once and roughly 2.5% held by the top ten. The time point: after neoadjuvant nivolumab, at surgical resection. The specimen was PBMCs, collected after nivolumab (anti-PD-1) treatment. Every receptor here comes from a person between 40 and 85 years old with oral cavity squamous cell carcinoma.

The chain couples TRBV15 to TRBJ2-1; 16 positions agree with TRBD2. The trim removed 3 bases at V and 7 bases at J, leaving 6 bases unmatched. The V gene's germline CDR1 is LNHNV and CDR2 YYDKDF (reference sequence). This CDR3 comprises 17 residues. CDR3 amino acids: CATSRGLAGGPRNEQFF. CDR3 DNA sequence: TGTGCCACCAGCAGGGGACTAGCGGGAGGGCCGCGGAATGAGCAGTTCTTC.

The CDR3 region is CASRTTGISYEQYF. The CDR3 DNA follows: TGTGCCAGCAGGACGACAGGGATCTCCTACGAGCAGTACTTC. V and J are TRBV2 and TRBJ2-7; 7 bases are shared with TRBD1. Trimming took 6 bases from V and 0 from J; bases not matched to a gene: 5. Germline V gene lookup returns CDR1 SNHLY and CDR2 FYNNEI. There are 14 residues in the CDR3.

The gene calls are TRBV6-1 and TRBJ1-4; 7 bases line up with TRBD1. J gave up 3 bases and V 2 bases, and 12 bases lay outside the gene matches. The CDR3 extends over 18 amino acids. Germline loops: CDR1 MNHNS, CDR2 SASEGT. The CDR3 coding sequence is TGTGCCAGCAGTGAATACCCAGGGGGTACCTTTGCTAATGAAAAACTGTTTTTT. As protein: CASSEYPGGTFANEKLFF.

The CDR3 DNA sequence: TGTGCTAGTGGTTTGGTACGGTCGGGACCGGGACTAGGGCGGTGGGGTAGCTCCTACAATGAGCAGTTCTTC. It translates to CASGLVRSGPGLGRWGSSYNEQFF. The chain carries TRBV12-5 and TRBJ2-1; 8 positions agree with TRBD2. The CDR3 has 24 residues. CDR1 LGHNT and CDR2 FRNRAP come from the germline V gene. Unmatched junction bases numbered 25, after V lost 0 bases and J lost 0 bases.